These 31 T cell receptor beta chains share one sample of origin, sequenced in a study of T cells in localized non-small cell lung cancer. TCRdb's table, derived via immunoSEQ multiplex PCR, lists solely in-frame clones and lacks some. The data show under 40,000 clones, roughly 87% seen once. The material sequenced was peripheral blood mononuclear cells, taken before any cancer treatment. The receptor source for this set is a man aged 40 to 70 with stage III lung adenocarcinoma.

The V call is TRBV5-5, the J call TRBJ2-3; 7 bases fit TRBD1. The CDR3 sequence is 15 residues long. The junction had 5 bases not matched to a gene; V was cut back by 4 bases and J by 0 bases. The V gene's germline CDR1 is SGHKS and CDR2 YYEKEE (reference sequence). The CDR3 sequence: CASSPGQRSTDTQYF. As DNA, the CDR3 is TGTGCCAGCAGCCCGGGACAGAGAAGCACAGATACGCAGTATTTT.

This clone was recorded only once. The V gene is TRBV12-5, the J gene TRBJ2-1, with 7 bases lining up with TRBD2. The germline V gene has CDR1 LGHNT and CDR2 FRNRAP. CDR3 length: 16 residues. V lost 3 bases, J lost 5 bases, and 10 bases stayed unmatched. This chain's CDR3 is CASGLGGLRGNNEQFF. Here the CDR3 DNA reads TGTGCTAGTGGTTTAGGAGGCCTGCGGGGGAACAATGAGCAGTTCTTC. The entire variable domain, with the rest obtained from reference TRBV12-5 and TRBJ2-1, is as follows: DARVTQTPRHKVTEMGQEVTMRCQPILGHNTVFWYRQTMMQGLELLAYFRNRAPLDDSGMPKDRFSAEMPDATLATLKIQPSEPRDSAVYFCASGLGGLRGNNEQFFGPGTRLTVL.

The chain uses TRBV19 and TRBJ2-7; D perhaps matches TRBD2 (5 bases). The CDR3 covers 14 residues. Trimming shortened V by 3 bases and J by 3 bases, and 12 bases separated the two germline ends. Germline V gene data show CDR1 as LNHDA and CDR2 as SQIVND (reference sequence). The CDR3 loop reads CASSMWGADYEQYF. For the CDR3, the DNA is TGTGCCAGTAGTATGTGGGGAGCTGACTACGAGCAGTACTTC.

The chain carries TRBV7-9 and TRBJ1-2, with a tentative D call TRBD1 (5 bases). This CDR3 contains 15 residues. Germline CDR1 and CDR2: SEHNR and FQNEAQ (reference sequence). V was clipped by 2 bases and J by 3 bases, with 13 bases between them. The CDR3 region is CASSLNAGSDYGYTF. CDR3 bases: TGTGCCAGCAGCTTAAATGCAGGGTCGGACTATGGCTACACCTTC.

The chain employs TRBV7-6 and TRBJ1-3, with D unclear. V was trimmed by 0 bases and J by 0 bases, leaving 6 bases between them. The CDR3 extends over 15 amino acids. The germline gives CDR1 SGHVS, CDR2 FNYEAQ. CDR3 sequence reads: CASSLAPNSGNTIYF. CDR3 nucleotide sequence: TGTGCCAGCAGCTTAGCGCCGAACTCTGGAAACACCATATATTTT.

The chain has TRBV6-6 and TRBJ1-6, with a weak D call TRBD1 (5 bases). This CDR3 has 14 residues. Looked up from germline, CDR1 is MNHNY and CDR2 is SVGAGI (reference sequence). The V and J ends lost 2 bases and 6 bases respectively, with 8 bases between them. CDR3 sequence reads: CASSYGHVNSPLHF. The CDR3 coding sequence is TGTGCCAGCAGTTACGGACATGTTAATTCACCCCTCCACTTT.

The CDR3 nucleotides are TGTGCCAGCAGCCAACACGGCGTCGAGCAGTACTTC. Amino acids: CASSQHGVEQYF. This chain joins TRBV11-3 and TRBJ2-7, with no clear D. V lost 5 bases, J lost 6 bases, and 11 bases lay in between. Germline V gene sequence: CDR1 SGHNT, CDR2 YENEEA. There are 12 residues in the CDR3.

This chain uses TRBV4-1 with TRBJ2-2; no clear D. The germline V gene has CDR1 MGHRA and CDR2 YSYEKL. Trimming left V 4 bases short and J 1 base short, with 7 bases between. This CDR3 comprises 14 residues. The CDR3 nucleotides read TGCGCCAGCAGCCCCCCCGGGAACACCGGGGAGCTGTTTTTT. As protein: CASSPPGNTGELFF.

The chain uses TRBV9 and TRBJ2-5; 11 bases match TRBD2. The CDR3 consists of 17 residues. The V segment lost 3 bases and the J segment 5 bases; nucleotides outside the gene matches: 12. Per germline, CDR1 SGDLS and CDR2 YYNGEE. CDR3 DNA sequence: TGTGCCAGCAGCGAGGGGTTTCTAGCGGGGGGTCAGGAGACCCAGTACTTC. Translating it yields CASSEGFLAGGQETQYF.

This chain connects TRBV9 to TRBJ2-5; tentative D call: TRBD1 (6 bases). The CDR3 totals 14 residues. The germline CDR1 and CDR2 sequences are SGDLS and YYNGEE. The V end was cut by 0 bases, the J end by 5 bases, with 11 bases between. CDR3 region: CASSVAGARETQYF. The CDR3 nucleotides read TGTGCCAGCAGCGTAGCAGGGGCGAGGGAGACCCAGTACTTC.

This chain uses TRBV4-2 with TRBJ1-2, with D possibly matching TRBD1 (5 bases). This CDR3 is 15 amino acids long. Between the trimmed V and J ends, which lost 4 bases and 0 bases, there was a span of 12 bases. Germline V CDR1 and CDR2: LGHNA, YNFKEQ. The CDR3 region has the DNA TGTGCCAGCAGCCGGGGGGAGGGAGCTAACTATGGCTACACCTTC. It encodes CASSRGEGANYGYTF.

The chain is built from TRBV9 and TRBJ2-3; TRBD2 agrees at 7 bases. Germline V gene lookup returns CDR1 SGDLS and CDR2 YYNGEE. Trimming at V came to 1 base and at J to 6 bases, leaving 8 bases not matched to a gene. The CDR3 sequence is 15 residues long. CDR3 sequence (DNA): TGTGCCAGCAGCGTACTGGGCGGGGGAGGGGATACGCAGTATTTT. It codes for CASSVLGGGGDTQYF.

V and J are TRBV7-2 and TRBJ2-1, with D possibly being TRBD2 (7 bases). Trimming took 3 bases from V and 2 from J, leaving 11 bases between them. CDR1 and CDR2 from the germline V gene are SGHTA and FQGNSA. This CDR3 spans 15 amino acids. The CDR3 DNA reads as TGTGCCAGCAGCTTGAGCGGGACAACCTACAATGAGCAGTTCTTC. Its translation: CASSLSGTTYNEQFF.

The rearrangement joins TRBV4-3 to TRBJ1-1; 8 bases align to TRBD1. This CDR3 has 15 amino acids. With V trimmed by 3 bases and J by 6 bases, 9 bases remained unmatched. Germline lookup yields CDR1 LGHNA and CDR2 YSLEER. As DNA, the CDR3 is TGCGCCAGCAGCCACCGCCAGGGGGCGAGATCTGAAGCTTTCTTT. Translating gives CASSHRQGARSEAFF.

The CDR3 nucleotides read TGTGCCAGCAGGGGGATCGGGGGAGAGCAGTACTTC. It yields the protein CASRGIGGEQYF. This chain uses TRBV9 with TRBJ2-7, with D possibly matching TRBD2 (6 bases). Germline CDR1 SGDLS, CDR2 YYNGEE. This CDR3 contains 12 residues. Trimming took 5 bases from V and 7 from J, leaving 13 bases between them.

This clone has just one count. V usage is TRBV5-1 and J usage is TRBJ2-1; 14 bases map to TRBD2. The V segment lost 4 bases and the J segment 9 bases; nucleotides outside the gene matches: 9. The CDR3 is 16 amino acids. Looked up from germline, CDR1 is SGHRS and CDR2 is YFSETQ. The CDR3 loop is CASSVQTSGGASEQFF. The CDR3 DNA reads as TGCGCCAGCAGCGTACAGACTAGCGGGGGGGCCAGTGAGCAGTTCTTC.

In the case of this clone: A junction end diverges from the germline sequence, so it may reflect a read error. The chain couples TRBV19 to TRBJ2-3, with D possibly being TRBD2 (6 bases). Germline lookup yields CDR1 LNHDA and CDR2 SQIVND (reference sequence). The CDR3 is 13 amino acids. The DNA for the CDR3 is TGTGCCAGTAGTACGGACTACACAAATACGCAGTATTTT. Translating it yields CASSTDYTNTQYF.

The chain recombines TRBV18 with TRBJ1-5; the D gene is possibly TRBD1 (5 bases). V was pared by 10 bases and J by 2 bases, with 12 bases between. The CDR3 extends over 13 amino acids. CDR1 and CDR2 (germline): KGHSH, LQKENI. The CDR3, as DNA: TGTGCCACCGCGGGGGATCGCAATCAGCCCCAGCATTTT. This gives the protein CATAGDRNQPQHF.

The chain joins TRBV7-3 to TRBJ1-1, with D possibly matching TRBD1 (5 bases). Trimming shortened V by 2 bases and J by 4 bases, and 17 bases separated the two germline ends. CDR1 and CDR2 from the germline V gene are SGHTA and FQGTGA. This CDR3 comprises 16 residues. CDR3 DNA: TGTGCCAGCAGCTTATGGGCAGGGAAGGGGTTCACTGAAGCTTTCTTT. Translation gives CASSLWAGKGFTEAFF.

The V gene is TRBV19, the J gene TRBJ2-5; 12 nucleotides line up with TRBD2. The CDR3 length is 15 residues. Germline values: CDR1 LNHDA, CDR2 SQIVND (reference sequence). V lost 6 bases to trimming and J lost 7 bases; unmatched junction nucleotides: 9. CDR3 loop: CASRPTSGGHGTQYF. The CDR3 nucleotides are TGTGCCAGTAGGCCGACTAGCGGGGGACACGGGACCCAGTACTTC.

The rearrangement uses TRBV11-2 and TRBJ2-1; 10 bases map to TRBD2. CDR3 length: 16 residues. Per the germline V gene, CDR1 is SGHAT and CDR2 is FQNNGV. After removal of 3 bases from V and 9 bases from J, the junction contained 11 bases not matched to a gene. CDR3 coding DNA: TGTGCCAGCAGCTTCCCCCCCCAGCGGGGGGGAACTGAGCAGTTCTTC. It is translated as CASSFPPQRGGTEQFF.

The chain links TRBV28 to TRBJ2-5; 9 bases map to TRBD1. From germline, CDR1 is MDHEN and CDR2 SYDVKM. This CDR3 contains 12 residues. Losses at the gene ends were 6 bases for V and 5 bases for J; bases not matched to a gene: 1. The CDR3 here is CASRTGGETQYF. CDR3 coding DNA: TGTGCCAGCAGAACAGGGGGCGAGACCCAGTACTTC.

The rearrangement joins TRBV6-1 to TRBJ1-5, with D tentatively TRBD1 (5 bases). V was shortened by 6 bases and J by 6 bases, with 9 bases between the two germline ends. This CDR3 spans 12 amino acids. In germline, CDR1 is MNHNS, CDR2 SASEGT. CDR3: CASRAGAQPQHF. The CDR3, as DNA: TGTGCCAGCAGGGCCGGGGCTCAGCCCCAGCATTTT.

V gene TRBV10-3 combines with J gene TRBJ2-5; 8 bases agree with TRBD2. V lost 0 bases, J lost 5 bases, and 11 bases stayed unmatched. The CDR3 contains 17 residues. The germline V gene encodes CDR1 ENHRY and CDR2 SYGVKD. In nucleotides, the CDR3 is TGTGCCATCAGTGAGTCTAAAACCGGGGGGGCCGGTGAGACCCAGTACTTC. As protein: CAISESKTGGAGETQYF.

The chain links TRBV30 to TRBJ2-7, with 9 bases matching TRBD2. This CDR3 has 19 amino acids. Trimming cost V 2 bases and J 0 bases; bases outside gene matches: 17. CDR1 is GTSNPN and CDR2 is SVGIG in the germline V gene (reference sequence). The CDR3 coding sequence is TGTGCCTGGAGTCCTCACCGGCGGGGGGGCTATTTCAACTCCTACGAGCAGTACTTC. It encodes CAWSPHRRGGYFNSYEQYF. Filled out from reference TRBV30 and TRBJ2-7, the complete variable domain reads SQTIHQWPATLVQPVGSPLSLECTVEGTSNPNLYWYRQAAGRGLQLLFYSVGIGQISSEVPQNLSASRPQDRQFILSSKKLLLSDSGFYLCAWSPHRRGGYFNSYEQYFGPGTRLTVT.

The genes are TRBV2 and TRBJ2-2, with TRBD2 as a possible D gene (6 bases). The CDR3 runs to 13 residues. Trimming took off 6 bases at V and 13 bases at J, with 18 bases between the two ends. CDR1 is SNHLY, CDR2 FYNNEI, per germline. The chain's CDR3 is CASSLTTTGVLFF. The CDR3 nucleotides are TGTGCCAGCAGCTTAACGACCACGGGAGTGCTGTTTTTT. Supplemented by reference TRBV2 and TRBJ2-2, the full variable domain reads EPEVTQTPSHQVTQMGQEVILRCVPISNHLYFYWYRQILGQKVEFLVSFYNNEISEKSEIFDDQFSVERPDGSNFTLKIRSTKLEDSAMYFCASSLTTTGVLFFGEGSRLTVL.

The chain links TRBV7-3 to TRBJ2-3, with no clear D. The germline V gene encodes CDR1 SGHTA and CDR2 FQGTGA. V lost 5 bases, J lost 8 bases, and 17 bases lay in between. The CDR3 covers 14 residues. The CDR3 spells CASSPRGGPTTQYF. In nucleotides, the CDR3 is TGTGCCAGCAGCCCCCGAGGTGGCCCAACTACGCAGTATTTT.

This rearrangement joins TRBV19 to TRBJ1-5; D remains ambiguous. This CDR3 spans 16 amino acids. Germline V gene lookup returns CDR1 LNHDA and CDR2 SQIVND (reference sequence). V was pared by 3 bases and J by 0 bases, with 12 bases between. CDR3 in amino acids: CASSIPIRNSNQPQHF. DNA of the CDR3: TGTGCCAGTAGTATTCCCATCAGGAATAGCAATCAGCCCCAGCATTTT.

This clone was detected a few times. The chain links TRBV7-2 to TRBJ2-2; D tentatively reads TRBD1 or TRBD2 (6 bases each). V was pared by 4 bases and J by 5 bases, with 11 bases between. Germline-derived CDR1 and CDR2 are SGHTA and FQGNSA. The CDR3 is 14 amino acids. CDR3 amino acids: CASSWKGGTGELFF. The CDR3 DNA is TGTGCCAGCAGCTGGAAGGGGGGAACCGGGGAGCTGTTTTTT.

The V call is TRBV13, the J call TRBJ2-3; the match to TRBD1 covers 10 bases. V lost 3 bases to trimming and J lost 4 bases; unmatched junction nucleotides: 7. The CDR3 is 16 amino acids. Germline V lookup: CDR1 PRHDT, CDR2 FYEKMQ (reference sequence). CDR3 sequence: CASSFRDRGSADTQYF. As DNA, the CDR3 is TGTGCCAGCAGCTTTCGGGACAGGGGTTCTGCAGATACGCAGTATTTT.

The J gene is TRBJ2-1, the V gene TRBV6-5, with TRBD2 as a possible D gene (6 bases). CDR1 is MNHEY and CDR2 is SVGAGI in the germline V gene. This CDR3 is 13 amino acids long. The V and J ends lost 6 bases and 4 bases respectively, with 10 bases between them. DNA for the CDR3: TGTGCCAGCAGGACGGGGAGGTACAATGAGCAGTTCTTC. It encodes CASRTGRYNEQFF.